There are many counts of the clone carrying this TCR beta chain. The antigen is unknown. The data stem from a study of T cells in Graves' hyperthyroidism and ophthalmopathy. About the study: Staff took peripheral blood when the initial diagnosis was made, before any treatment began.

What was amplified from RNA transcripts were TCR beta CDR3 regions. A first-round RT-PCR of the TCR CDR3 used the HTBI primer set. TCRdb redid the calling of the multiplex PCR reads with MiXCR, one entry per CDR3 protein. The top ten clones hold 15% to 20% of a sample with some 570,000 distinct CDR3 sequences, about a sixth of them seen once. The ends lost 2 bases at V and 1 base at J; junction bases unmatched: 3. CDR3 length: 14 amino acids. Per germline, CDR1 GTSNPN and CDR2 SVGIG (reference sequence). Study-level results: Appearing also in blood were most of the thyroid clonotypes expanded above 0.001. Ophthalmopathy was identified by the model a median approximately 6.9 months ahead of onset.

The sequence was collected from a woman aged 18 to 35 with Graves' ophthalmopathy. The specimen sequenced was blood. J is TRBJ2-3 and V is TRBV30; 7 nucleotides line up with TRBD2. The CDR3: CAWSPGLGTDTQYF. DNA of the CDR3: TGTGCCTGGAGTCCAGGACTAGGCACAGATACGCAGTATTTT.